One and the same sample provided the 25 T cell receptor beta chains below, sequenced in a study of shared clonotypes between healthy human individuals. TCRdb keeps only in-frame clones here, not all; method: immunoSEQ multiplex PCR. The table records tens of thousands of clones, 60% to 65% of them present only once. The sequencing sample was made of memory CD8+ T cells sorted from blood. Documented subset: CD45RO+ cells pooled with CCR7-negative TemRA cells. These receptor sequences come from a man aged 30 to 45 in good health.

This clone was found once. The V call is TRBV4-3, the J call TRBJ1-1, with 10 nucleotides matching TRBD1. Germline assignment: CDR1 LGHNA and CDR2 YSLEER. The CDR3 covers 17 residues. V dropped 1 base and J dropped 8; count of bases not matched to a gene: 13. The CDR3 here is CASSQGGTGADRGEAFF. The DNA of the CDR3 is TGCGCCAGCAGCCAAGGGGGGACAGGGGCCGACCGGGGGGAAGCTTTCTTT.

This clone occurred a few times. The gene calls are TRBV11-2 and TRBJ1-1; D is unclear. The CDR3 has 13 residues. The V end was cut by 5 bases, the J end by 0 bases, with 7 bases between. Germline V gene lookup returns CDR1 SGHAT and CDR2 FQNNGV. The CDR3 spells CASSPQLNTEAFF. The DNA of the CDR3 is TGTGCCAGCAGCCCACAACTGAACACTGAAGCTTTCTTT.

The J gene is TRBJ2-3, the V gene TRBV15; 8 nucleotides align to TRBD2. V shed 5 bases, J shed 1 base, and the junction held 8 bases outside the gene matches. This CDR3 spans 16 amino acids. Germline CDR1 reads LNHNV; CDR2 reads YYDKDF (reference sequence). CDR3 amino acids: CATSARTSSGTDTQYF. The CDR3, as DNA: TGTGCCACCAGCGCTCGGACTAGCTCTGGCACAGATACGCAGTATTTT.

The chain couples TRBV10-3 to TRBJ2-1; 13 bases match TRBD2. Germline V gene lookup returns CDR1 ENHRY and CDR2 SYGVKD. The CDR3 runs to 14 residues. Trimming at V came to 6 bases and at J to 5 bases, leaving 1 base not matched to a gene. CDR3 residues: CAISGLAGDNEQFF. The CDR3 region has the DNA TGTGCCATCAGCGGACTAGCGGGGGACAATGAGCAGTTCTTC.

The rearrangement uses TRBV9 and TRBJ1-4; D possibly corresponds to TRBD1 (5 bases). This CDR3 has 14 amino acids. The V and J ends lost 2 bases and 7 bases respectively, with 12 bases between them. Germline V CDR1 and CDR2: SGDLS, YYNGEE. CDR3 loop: CASSVSWGIEKLFF. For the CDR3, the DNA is TGTGCCAGCAGCGTGTCTTGGGGGATTGAAAAACTGTTTTTT. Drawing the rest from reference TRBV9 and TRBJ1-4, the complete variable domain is DSGVTQTPKHLITATGQRVTLRCSPRSGDLSVYWYQQSLDQGLQFLIQYYNGEERAKGNILERFSAQQFPDLHSELNLSSLELGDSALYFCASSVSWGIEKLFFGSGTQLSVL.

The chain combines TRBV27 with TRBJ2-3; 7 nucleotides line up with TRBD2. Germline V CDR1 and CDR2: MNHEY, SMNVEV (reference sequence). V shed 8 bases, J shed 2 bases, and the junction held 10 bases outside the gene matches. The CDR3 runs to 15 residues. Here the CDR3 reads CASGPLAGATDTQYF. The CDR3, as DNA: TGTGCCAGCGGCCCTCTCGCGGGAGCCACAGATACGCAGTATTTT.

CDR3 in DNA: TGTGCCAGCAGCCCGACTGTGGGATATGGCTACACCTTC. Protein sequence: CASSPTVGYGYTF. The rearrangement uses TRBV7-9 and TRBJ1-2; no reliable D call. V shed 5 bases and J shed 5 bases, with 12 bases lying between them. The CDR3 covers 13 residues. The germline CDR1 and CDR2 sequences are SEHNR and FQNEAQ (reference sequence).

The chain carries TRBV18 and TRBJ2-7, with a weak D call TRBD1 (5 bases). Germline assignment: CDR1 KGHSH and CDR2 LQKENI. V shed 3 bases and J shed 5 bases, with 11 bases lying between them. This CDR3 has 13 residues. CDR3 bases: TGTGCCAGCTCACCGGTGTCAGGGAACGAGCAGTACTTC. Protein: CASSPVSGNEQYF.

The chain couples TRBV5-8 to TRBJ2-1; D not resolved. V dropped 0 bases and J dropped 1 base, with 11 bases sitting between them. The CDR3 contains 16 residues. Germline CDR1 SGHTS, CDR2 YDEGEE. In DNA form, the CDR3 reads TGTGCCAGCAGCTTGGCCGTTGGGCGATCCTACAATGAGCAGTTCTTC. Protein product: CASSLAVGRSYNEQFF. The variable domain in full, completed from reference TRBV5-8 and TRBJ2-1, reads EAGVTQSPTHLIKTRGQQATLRCSPISGHTSVYWYQQALGLGLQFLLWYDEGEERNRGNFPPRFSGRQFPNYSSELNVNALELEDSALYLCASSLAVGRSYNEQFFGPGTRLTVL.

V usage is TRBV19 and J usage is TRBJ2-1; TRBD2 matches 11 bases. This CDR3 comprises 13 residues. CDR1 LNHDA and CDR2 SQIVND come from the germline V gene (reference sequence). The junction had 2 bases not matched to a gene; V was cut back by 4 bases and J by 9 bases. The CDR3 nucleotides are TGTGCCAGTAGTACCCTAGCGGGGGGTGAGCAGTTCTTC. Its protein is CASSTLAGGEQFF.

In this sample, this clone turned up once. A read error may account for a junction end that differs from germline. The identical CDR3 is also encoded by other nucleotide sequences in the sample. The CDR3 sequence is CASSDSRDRGPEAFF. CDR3 DNA sequence: TGCGCCAGCAGTGATAGCCGGGACAGGGGGCCTGAAGCTTTCTTT. The chain is built from TRBV2 and TRBJ1-1; TRBD1 agrees at 12 bases. The CDR3 runs 15 residues. Germline V CDR1 and CDR2: SNHLY, FYNNEI.

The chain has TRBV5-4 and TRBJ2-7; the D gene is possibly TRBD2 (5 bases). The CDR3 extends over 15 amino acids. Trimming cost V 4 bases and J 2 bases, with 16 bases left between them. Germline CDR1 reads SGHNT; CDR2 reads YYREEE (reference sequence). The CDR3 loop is CASSAPSGTPYEQYF. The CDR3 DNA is TGTGCCAGCAGCGCCCCAAGCGGAACACCCTACGAGCAGTACTTC.

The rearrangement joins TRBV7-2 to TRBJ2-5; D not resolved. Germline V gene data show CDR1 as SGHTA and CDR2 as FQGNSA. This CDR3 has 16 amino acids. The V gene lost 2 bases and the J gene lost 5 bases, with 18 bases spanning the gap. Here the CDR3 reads CASSLNLGPPSETQYF. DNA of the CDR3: TGTGCCAGCAGCTTAAATTTGGGCCCTCCATCGGAGACCCAGTACTTC. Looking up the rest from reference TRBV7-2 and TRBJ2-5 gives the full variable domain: GAGVSQSPSNKVTEKGKDVELRCDPISGHTALYWYRQSLGQGLEFLIYFQGNSAPDKSGLPSDRFSAERTGGSVSTLTIQRTQQEDSAVYLCASSLNLGPPSETQYFGPGTRLLVL.

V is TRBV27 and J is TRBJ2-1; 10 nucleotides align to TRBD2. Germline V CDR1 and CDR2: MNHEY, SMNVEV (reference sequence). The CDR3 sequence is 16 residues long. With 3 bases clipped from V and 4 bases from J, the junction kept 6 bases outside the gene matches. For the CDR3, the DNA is TGTGCCAGCAGTTTCGTAGCGGGAGGTACATACAATGAGCAGTTCTTC. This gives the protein CASSFVAGGTYNEQFF.

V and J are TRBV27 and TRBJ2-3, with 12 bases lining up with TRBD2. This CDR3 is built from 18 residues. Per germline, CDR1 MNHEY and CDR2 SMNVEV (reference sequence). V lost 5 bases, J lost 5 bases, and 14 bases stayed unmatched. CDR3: CASSTGLAGKGGLDTQYF. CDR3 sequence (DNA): TGTGCCAGCAGTACCGGACTAGCGGGAAAGGGAGGGTTAGATACGCAGTATTTT.

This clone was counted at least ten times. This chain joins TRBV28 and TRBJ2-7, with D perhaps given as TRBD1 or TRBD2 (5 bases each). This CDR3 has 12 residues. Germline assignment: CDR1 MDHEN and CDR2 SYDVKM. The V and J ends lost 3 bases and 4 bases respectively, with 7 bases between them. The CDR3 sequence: CASSLGVYEQYF. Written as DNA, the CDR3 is TGTGCCAGCAGTTTGGGGGTTTACGAGCAGTACTTC.

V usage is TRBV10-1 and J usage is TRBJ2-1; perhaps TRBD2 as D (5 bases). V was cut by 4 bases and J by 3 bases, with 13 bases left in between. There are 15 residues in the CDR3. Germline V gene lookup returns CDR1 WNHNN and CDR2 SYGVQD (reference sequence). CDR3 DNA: TGCGCCAGCAGTGTAAAGGGAGAGGGCTACAATGAGCAGTTCTTC. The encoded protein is CASSVKGEGYNEQFF.

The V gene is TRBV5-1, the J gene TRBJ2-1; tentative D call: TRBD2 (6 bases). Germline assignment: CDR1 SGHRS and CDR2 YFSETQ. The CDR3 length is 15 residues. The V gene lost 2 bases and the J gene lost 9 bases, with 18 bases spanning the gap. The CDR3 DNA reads TGCGCCAGCAGCTTTATAGGCGGGGACGAACCTGAGCAGTTCTTC. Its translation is CASSFIGGDEPEQFF.

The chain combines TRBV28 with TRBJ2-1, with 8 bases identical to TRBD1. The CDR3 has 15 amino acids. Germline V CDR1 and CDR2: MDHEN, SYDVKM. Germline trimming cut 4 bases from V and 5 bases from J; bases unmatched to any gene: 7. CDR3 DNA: TGTGCCAGCAGTTCAGGGGGCAGCAATGACAATGAGCAGTTCTTC. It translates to CASSSGGSNDNEQFF.

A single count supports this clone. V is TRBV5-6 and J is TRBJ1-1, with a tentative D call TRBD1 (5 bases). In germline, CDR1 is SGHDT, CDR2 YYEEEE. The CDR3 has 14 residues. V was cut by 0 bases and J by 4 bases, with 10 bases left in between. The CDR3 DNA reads TGTGCCAGCAGCTTGGAGGCAGGGAGCACTGAAGCTTTCTTT. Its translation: CASSLEAGSTEAFF.

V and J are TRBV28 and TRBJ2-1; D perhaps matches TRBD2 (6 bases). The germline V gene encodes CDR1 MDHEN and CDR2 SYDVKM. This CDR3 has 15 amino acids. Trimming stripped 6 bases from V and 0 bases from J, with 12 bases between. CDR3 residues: CASRGLKSSYNEQFF. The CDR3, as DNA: TGTGCCAGCAGGGGACTGAAAAGCTCCTACAATGAGCAGTTCTTC. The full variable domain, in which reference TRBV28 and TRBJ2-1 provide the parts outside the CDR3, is DVKVTQSSRYLVKRTGEKVFLECVQDMDHENMFWYRQDPGLGLRLIYFSYDVKMKEKGDIPEGYSVSREKKERFSLILESASTNQTSMYLCASRGLKSSYNEQFFGPGTRLTVL.

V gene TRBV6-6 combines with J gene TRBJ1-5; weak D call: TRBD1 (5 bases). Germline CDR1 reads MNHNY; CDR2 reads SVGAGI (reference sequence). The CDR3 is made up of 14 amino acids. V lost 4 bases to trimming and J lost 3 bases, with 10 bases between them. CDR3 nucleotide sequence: TGTGCCAGCAGTTCCCGGGGCATCAATCAGCCCCAGCATTTT. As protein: CASSSRGINQPQHF.

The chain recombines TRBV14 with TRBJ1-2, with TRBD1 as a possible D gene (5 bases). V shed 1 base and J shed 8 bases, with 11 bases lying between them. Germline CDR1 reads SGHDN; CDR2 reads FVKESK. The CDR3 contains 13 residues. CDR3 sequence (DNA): TGTGCCAGCAGCCAAGGTCCGGGACGGGGCTACACCTTC. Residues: CASSQGPGRGYTF.

CDR3 DNA: TGCGCCAGCAGAGCTTCCCAGGGGTCCACTGAAGCTTTCTTT. Translation gives CASRASQGSTEAFF. V usage is TRBV4-1 and J usage is TRBJ1-1, with TRBD1 as a possible D gene (6 bases). The CDR3 sequence is 14 residues long. Germline CDR1 is MGHRA and CDR2 is YSYEKL. V was trimmed by 6 bases and J by 4 bases, leaving 15 bases between them.

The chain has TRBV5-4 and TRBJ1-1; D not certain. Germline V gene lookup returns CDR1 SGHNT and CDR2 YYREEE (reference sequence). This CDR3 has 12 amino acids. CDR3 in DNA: TGTGCAAGCGGTTGGGAGGCCAAGGAAGCTTTCTTT. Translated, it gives CASGWEAKEAFF. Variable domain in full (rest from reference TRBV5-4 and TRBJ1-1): ETGVTQSPTHLIKTRGQQVTLRCSSQSGHNTVSWYQQALGQGPQFIFQYYREEENGRGNFPPRFSGLQFPNYSSELNVNALELDDSALYLCASGWEAKEAFFGQGTRLTVV.